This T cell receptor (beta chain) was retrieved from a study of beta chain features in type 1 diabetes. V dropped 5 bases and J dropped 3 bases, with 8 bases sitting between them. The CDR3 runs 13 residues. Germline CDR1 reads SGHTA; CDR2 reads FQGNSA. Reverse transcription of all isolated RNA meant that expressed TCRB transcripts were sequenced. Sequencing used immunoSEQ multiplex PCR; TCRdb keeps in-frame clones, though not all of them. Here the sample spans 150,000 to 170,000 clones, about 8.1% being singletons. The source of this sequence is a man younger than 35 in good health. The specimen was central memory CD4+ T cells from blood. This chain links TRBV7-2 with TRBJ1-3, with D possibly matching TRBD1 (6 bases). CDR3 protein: CASSAGVGNTIYF. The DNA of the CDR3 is TGTGCCAGCAGCGCAGGGGTTGGAAACACCATATATTTT.